The 4 T cell receptor beta chains given below trace back to one sample, sequenced in a study of T-cell reconstitution after alpha-beta-depleted transplantation in children. A TCRbeta library incorporating unique molecular identifiers was prepared. MiXCR, run by TCRdb on the PCR reads, gives a single entry per CDR3 protein. In the table there are some 440,000 distinct CDR3 sequences, roughly 15% of which are singletons. The sample consisted of PBMCs, mostly from graft donor cells, taken 360 days after TCRalphabeta/CD19-depleted stem cell transplant. Source of these receptors: a boy less than two years old who had a stem cell transplant for Wiskott-Aldrich syndrome, so the T cells may come from the graft donor.

This clonotype was seen ten or more times. The CDR3 is CASSKVGSSSYNEQFF. In nucleotides, the CDR3 is TGTGCCAGCAGCAAAGTCGGCTCCAGCTCCTACAATGAGCAGTTCTTC. The chain joins TRBV21-1 to TRBJ2-1. TRBV21-1 is labeled a pseudogene. The CDR3 spans 16 residues.

The J gene is TRBJ2-7, the V gene TRBV10-3; 10 positions match TRBD2. The CDR3 is 15 amino acids. Per germline, CDR1 ENHRY and CDR2 SYGVKD. V lost 5 bases, J lost 3 bases, and 7 bases stayed unmatched. CDR3 nucleotide sequence: TGTGCCATCAGTCTCCTAGCGGGAGTAGGCTACGAGCAGTACTTC. Encoded protein: CAISLLAGVGYEQYF.

V and J are TRBV29-1 and TRBJ2-3, with no clear D. Germline V gene data show CDR1 as SQVTM and CDR2 as ANQGSEA. The germline V and J ends were trimmed by 3 bases and 1 base, with 5 bases remaining between them. The CDR3 is 12 amino acids. CDR3 region: CSVEAGTDTQYF. The CDR3 DNA reads as TGCAGCGTTGAGGCTGGCACAGATACGCAGTATTTT.

Only a few counts were recorded for this clonotype. The chain is built from TRBV7-2 and TRBJ1-1; D perhaps matches TRBD1 (5 bases). Germline V gene sequence: CDR1 SGHTA, CDR2 FQGNSA. The germline V and J ends were trimmed by 1 base and 4 bases, with 10 bases remaining between them. The CDR3 is 14 residues long. The CDR3 sequence is CASSLGRVITEAFF. In DNA, the CDR3 is TGTGCCAGCAGCTTAGGCAGGGTGATCACTGAAGCTTTCTTT.